This TCR beta chain originates from a study of OX40 agonist ivuxolimab in advanced cancers. Findings and limits, study-wide: CD4+ and CD8+ blood T cells expanded clonally by week 6 at 0.1 to 3.0 mg/kg.

Clones were sequenced by immunoSEQ multiplex PCR, and TCRdb holds only the in-frame ones, with some missing. The sample includes under 140,000 clones, more than 70% seen only once; the top ten take 0.27%. Germline V gene sequence: CDR1 SGHAT, CDR2 FQDESV (reference sequence). The CDR3 runs 16 residues. The V and J ends lost 5 bases and 2 bases, in that order; junction bases with no gene match: 10. Remarks on this clone: Its cognate antigen is unknown.

This specimen consisted of CD4+ or CD8+ T cells sorted from blood, obtained in a trial of the OX40 agonist ivuxolimab. The receptor was isolated from an adult with an advanced solid tumor such as melanoma, head and neck, liver or kidney cancer. V gene TRBV11-1 combines with J gene TRBJ2-3; 7 nucleotides match TRBD1. The CDR3 loop is CASSQEGQTNTDTQYF. CDR3 coding DNA: TGTGCCAGCAGCCAAGAGGGACAGACAAACACAGATACGCAGTATTTT.